Each of the 17 T cell receptor beta chains below was sequenced from the same sample in a study of cytomegalovirus exposure and HLA in healthy donors. The study ran its PCR with 60 Vbeta and 13 Jbeta primers. Sequenced by immunoSEQ multiplex PCR; TCRdb stores in-frame clones only, minus some. Here the sample spans approximately 190,000 clones, approximately 79% being singletons. Sequencing used PBMCs. These receptors were obtained from a man in his forties in good health and CMV-seropositive.

The rearrangement uses TRBV13 and TRBJ2-1; D remains unclear. CDR1 and CDR2 from the germline V gene are PRHDT and FYEKMQ (reference sequence). There are 13 residues in the CDR3. V dropped 1 base and J dropped 2 bases, with 3 bases sitting between them. DNA of the CDR3: TGTGCCAGCAGCTTAGACACCTACAATGAGCAGTTCTTC. Protein product: CASSLDTYNEQFF.

The chain couples TRBV28 to TRBJ2-5; TRBD1 matches 7 bases. CDR1 is MDHEN, CDR2 SYDVKM, per germline. CDR3 size: 13 residues. Trimming at V came to 6 bases and at J to 4 bases, leaving 5 bases not matched to a gene. The CDR3 reads CASRLTGVETQYF. The CDR3 DNA reads TGTGCCAGCAGATTAACAGGGGTAGAGACCCAGTACTTC.

CDR3 residues: CASPGPGTTPDTQYF. CDR3 DNA sequence: TGTGCCAGCCCCGGCCCTGGGACTACTCCAGATACGCAGTATTTT. The rearrangement uses TRBV6-4 and TRBJ2-3; 7 positions match TRBD2. V shed 8 bases, J shed 4 bases, and the junction held 12 bases outside the gene matches. The CDR3 has 15 amino acids. Per the germline V gene, CDR1 is MRHNA and CDR2 is SNTAGT.

The V call is TRBV6-1, the J call TRBJ2-7, with 11 bases that match TRBD2. V shed 2 bases, J shed 2 bases, and the junction held 5 bases outside the gene matches. The CDR3 is made up of 16 amino acids. CDR1 is MNHNS, CDR2 SASEGT, per germline. Here the CDR3 reads CASSESELAGAYEQYF. The DNA for the CDR3 is TGTGCCAGCAGTGAAAGCGAACTAGCGGGGGCCTACGAGCAGTACTTC.

This chain uses TRBV7-9 with TRBJ2-5, with 11 bases lining up with TRBD1. This CDR3 is built from 15 residues. The junction had 7 bases not matched to a gene; V was cut back by 5 bases and J by 5 bases. Germline V gene sequence: CDR1 SEHNR, CDR2 FQNEAQ (reference sequence). Written as DNA, the CDR3 is TGTGCCAGCAGCCCGCGGGACAGGGGGAAGGAGACCCAGTACTTC. As protein: CASSPRDRGKETQYF.

The chain employs TRBV4-2 and TRBJ2-7; TRBD1 matches at 8 bases. CDR3 size: 14 residues. Per germline, CDR1 LGHNA and CDR2 YNFKEQ. V trimming: 1 base; J trimming: 3 bases; junction bases outside the gene matches: 2. The CDR3 DNA reads as TGTGCCAGCAGCCAAGGACAGGGGATCTACGAGCAGTACTTC. Protein product: CASSQGQGIYEQYF.

The chain carries TRBV5-1 and TRBJ2-1; maybe TRBD1 (6 bases). The V end was cut by 0 bases, the J end by 5 bases, with 12 bases between. Germline assignment: CDR1 SGHRS and CDR2 YFSETQ. This CDR3 region has 15 residues. This CDR3 is CASSLEDSINNEQFF. The CDR3 DNA is TGCGCCAGCAGCTTGGAGGACAGTATAAACAATGAGCAGTTCTTC.

V is TRBV28 and J is TRBJ2-6, with D tentatively TRBD2 (6 bases). V shed 7 bases and J shed 0 bases, with 16 bases lying between them. CDR1 is MDHEN and CDR2 is SYDVKM in the germline V gene. There are 17 residues in the CDR3. CDR3 sequence (DNA): TGTGCCAGCACTCGGGGGAGGTCTTACTCTGGGGCCAACGTCCTGACTTTC. The encoded protein is CASTRGRSYSGANVLTF.

V is TRBV6-5 and J is TRBJ1-3; D not resolved. This CDR3 spans 15 amino acids. Germline V gives CDR1 MNHEY, CDR2 SVGAGI. Trimming removed 6 bases at V and 0 bases at J, with 12 bases between. The CDR3 here is CASSDTHSSGNTIYF. The CDR3 nucleotides read TGTGCCAGCAGCGACACTCATAGCTCTGGAAACACCATATATTTT.

The chain links TRBV6-4 to TRBJ2-5, with 11 bases identical to TRBD2. The ends lost 11 bases at V and 3 bases at J; junction bases unmatched: 11. Looked up from germline, CDR1 is MRHNA and CDR2 is SNTAGT. CDR3 size: 15 residues. CDR3: CAGLQLAGVEETQYF. For the CDR3, the DNA is TGTGCCGGCCTCCAACTAGCGGGGGTGGAAGAGACCCAGTACTTC.

The chain couples TRBV4-3 to TRBJ2-5; D unresolved. CDR1 and CDR2 from the germline V gene are LGHNA and YSLEER. V was pared by 0 bases and J by 2 bases, with 13 bases between. The CDR3 extends over 16 amino acids. CDR3 in amino acids: CASSQDVPGAQETQYF. The CDR3 region has the DNA TGCGCCAGCAGCCAAGATGTACCAGGCGCTCAAGAGACCCAGTACTTC.

The chain recombines TRBV27 with TRBJ2-3; 10 bases agree with TRBD2. V gave up 7 bases and J gave up 5 bases; unmatched junction bases: 6. Germline CDR1 and CDR2: MNHEY and SMNVEV (reference sequence). CDR3 length equals 14 residues. CDR3 sequence reads: CASTWTSGRDTQYF. The CDR3 DNA is TGTGCCAGCACATGGACTAGCGGTAGAGATACGCAGTATTTT.

The gene calls are TRBV19 and TRBJ2-5; D is unresolved. Per germline, CDR1 LNHDA and CDR2 SQIVND (reference sequence). Trimming took 1 base from V and 5 from J, leaving 8 bases between them. This CDR3 has 13 amino acids. The CDR3 here is CASSIGQMETQYF. For the CDR3, the DNA is TGTGCCAGTAGTATAGGGCAGATGGAGACCCAGTACTTC. The variable domain in full, with the rest retrieved from reference TRBV19 and TRBJ2-5, is DGGITQSPKYLFRKEGQNVTLSCEQNLNHDAMYWYRQDPGQGLRLIYYSQIVNDFQKGDIAEGYSVSREKKESFPLTVTSAQKNPTAFYLCASSIGQMETQYFGPGTRLLVL.

This chain links TRBV2 with TRBJ2-3; TRBD2 agrees at 8 bases. The CDR3 sequence is 14 residues long. CDR1 is SNHLY and CDR2 is FYNNEI in the germline V gene. With V trimmed by 8 bases and J by 6 bases, 10 bases remained unmatched. The CDR3 DNA sequence: TGTGCCAGCCTGACGGGGGGGCCGGGGGATACGCAGTATTTT. Residues: CASLTGGPGDTQYF.

This sequence joins TRBV18 and TRBJ2-6, with D unclear. Trimming took 8 bases from V and 1 from J, leaving 9 bases between them. This CDR3 has 14 residues. The germline V gene encodes CDR1 KGHSH and CDR2 LQKENI. CDR3 nucleotides: TGTGCCAGCGGGCCGGCATCTGGGGCCAACGTCCTGACTTTC. Protein product: CASGPASGANVLTF.

The rearrangement joins TRBV28 to TRBJ2-5, with D perhaps TRBD2 (5 bases). This CDR3 is 12 amino acids long. Germline values: CDR1 MDHEN, CDR2 SYDVKM. V was cut by 6 bases and J by 5 bases, with 10 bases left in between. DNA for the CDR3: TGTGCCAGCAGCGGGGTAGGGGAGACCCAGTACTTC. As protein: CASSGVGETQYF.

Points on this clone: Other DNA sequences of this sample code for an identical CDR3. The chain links TRBV18 to TRBJ2-3; D may be TRBD1 (5 bases). The CDR3 sequence is 14 residues long. The V gene's germline CDR1 is KGHSH and CDR2 LQKENI. V was pared by 3 bases and J by 4 bases, with 11 bases between. CDR3 loop: CASSPTGRADTQYF. CDR3 nucleotides: TGTGCCAGCTCACCCACAGGTCGGGCAGATACGCAGTATTTT. Supplemented by reference TRBV18 and TRBJ2-3, the full variable domain reads NAGVMQNPRHLVRRRGQEARLRCSPMKGHSHVYWYRQLPEEGLKFMVYLQKENIIDESGMPKERFSAEFPKEGPSILRIQQVVRGDSAAYFCASSPTGRADTQYFGPGTRLTVL.